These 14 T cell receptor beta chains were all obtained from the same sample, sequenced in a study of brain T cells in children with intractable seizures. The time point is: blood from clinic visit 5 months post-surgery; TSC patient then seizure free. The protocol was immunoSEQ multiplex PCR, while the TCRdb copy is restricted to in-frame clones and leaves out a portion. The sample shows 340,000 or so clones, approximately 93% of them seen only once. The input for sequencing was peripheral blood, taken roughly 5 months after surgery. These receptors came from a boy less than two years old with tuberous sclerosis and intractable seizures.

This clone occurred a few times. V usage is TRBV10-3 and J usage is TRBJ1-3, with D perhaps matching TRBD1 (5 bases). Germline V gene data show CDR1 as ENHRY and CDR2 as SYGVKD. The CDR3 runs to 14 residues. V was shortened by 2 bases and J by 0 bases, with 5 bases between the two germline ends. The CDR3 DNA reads TGTGCCATCAGTGAGCAGGGCTCTGGAAACACCATATATTTT. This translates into CAISEQGSGNTIYF.

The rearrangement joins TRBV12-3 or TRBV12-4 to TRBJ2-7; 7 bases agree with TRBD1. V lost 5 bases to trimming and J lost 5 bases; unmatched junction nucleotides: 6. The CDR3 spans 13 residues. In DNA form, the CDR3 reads TGTGCCAGCAGTCAGGAGACAGGGAACGAGCAGTACTTC. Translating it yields CASSQETGNEQYF.

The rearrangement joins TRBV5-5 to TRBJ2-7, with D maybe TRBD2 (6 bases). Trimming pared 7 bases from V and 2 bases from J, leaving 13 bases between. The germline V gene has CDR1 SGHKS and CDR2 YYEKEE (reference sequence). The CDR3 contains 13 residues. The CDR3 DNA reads TGTGCCAGCGGGCGGGAAGGGACCTACGAGCAGTACTTC. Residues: CASGREGTYEQYF.

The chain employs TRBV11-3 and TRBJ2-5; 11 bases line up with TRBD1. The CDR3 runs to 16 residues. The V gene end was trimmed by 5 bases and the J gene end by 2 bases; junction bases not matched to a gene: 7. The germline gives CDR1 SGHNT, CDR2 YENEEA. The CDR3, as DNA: TGTGCCAGCAGCACAGGGGGACAGGGGGTACAAGAGACCCAGTACTTC. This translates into CASSTGGQGVQETQYF.

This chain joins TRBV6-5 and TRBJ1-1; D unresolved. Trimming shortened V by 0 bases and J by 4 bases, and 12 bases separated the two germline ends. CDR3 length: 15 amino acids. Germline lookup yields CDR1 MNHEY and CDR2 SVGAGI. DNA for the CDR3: TGTGCCAGCAGTTACTCTCGGACCGCGCGCACTGAAGCTTTCTTT. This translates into CASSYSRTARTEAFF.

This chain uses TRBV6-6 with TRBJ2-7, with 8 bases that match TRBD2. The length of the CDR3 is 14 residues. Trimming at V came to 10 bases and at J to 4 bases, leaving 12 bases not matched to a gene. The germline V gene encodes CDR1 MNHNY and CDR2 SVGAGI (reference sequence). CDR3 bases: TGTGCCACCCTAACCAGGGCGGGAGGATACGAGCAGTACTTC. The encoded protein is CATLTRAGGYEQYF.

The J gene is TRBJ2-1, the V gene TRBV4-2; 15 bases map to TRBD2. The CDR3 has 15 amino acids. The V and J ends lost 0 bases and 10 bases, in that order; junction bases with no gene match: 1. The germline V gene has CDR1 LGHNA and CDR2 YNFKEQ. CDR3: CASSQEGTSGREQFF. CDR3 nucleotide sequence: TGTGCCAGCAGCCAAGAGGGGACTAGCGGGAGGGAGCAGTTCTTC.

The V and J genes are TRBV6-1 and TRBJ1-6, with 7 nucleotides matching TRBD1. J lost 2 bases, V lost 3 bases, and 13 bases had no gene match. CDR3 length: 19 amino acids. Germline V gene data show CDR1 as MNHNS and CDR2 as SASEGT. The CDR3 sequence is CASSEGIDRAHPYNSPLHF. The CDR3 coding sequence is TGTGCCAGCAGTGAGGGGATCGACAGGGCTCATCCCTATAATTCACCCCTCCACTTT.

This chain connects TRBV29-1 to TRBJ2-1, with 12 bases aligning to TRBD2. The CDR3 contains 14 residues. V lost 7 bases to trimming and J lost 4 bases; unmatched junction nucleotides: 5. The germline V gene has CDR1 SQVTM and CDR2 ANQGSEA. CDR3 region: CSARGTSGYNEQFF. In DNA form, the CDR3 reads TGCAGCGCCCGCGGGACTAGCGGGTACAATGAGCAGTTCTTC.

The CDR3 DNA reads as TGCGCCAGCAGCTCCGGACTAGCGGGAGACATGACAGGATACGAGCAGTACTTC. Translating it yields CASSSGLAGDMTGYEQYF. The rearrangement links TRBV5-1 to TRBJ2-7, with 13 positions matching TRBD2. After removal of 3 bases from V and 4 bases from J, the junction contained 13 bases not matched to a gene. The germline V gene has CDR1 SGHRS and CDR2 YFSETQ. This CDR3 is built from 18 residues.

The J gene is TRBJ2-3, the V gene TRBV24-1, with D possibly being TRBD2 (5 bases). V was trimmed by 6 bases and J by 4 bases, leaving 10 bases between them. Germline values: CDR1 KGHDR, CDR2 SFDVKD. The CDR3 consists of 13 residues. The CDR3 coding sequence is TGTGCCACCAGTAACCGGGAACCAGATACGCAGTATTTT. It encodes CATSNREPDTQYF.

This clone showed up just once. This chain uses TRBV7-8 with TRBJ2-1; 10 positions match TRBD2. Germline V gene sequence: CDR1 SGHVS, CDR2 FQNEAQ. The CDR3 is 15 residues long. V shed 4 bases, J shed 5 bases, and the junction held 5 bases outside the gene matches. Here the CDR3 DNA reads TGTGCCAGCAGCTCAGATAGCGGGGGGAACAATGAGCAGTTCTTC. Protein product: CASSSDSGGNNEQFF.

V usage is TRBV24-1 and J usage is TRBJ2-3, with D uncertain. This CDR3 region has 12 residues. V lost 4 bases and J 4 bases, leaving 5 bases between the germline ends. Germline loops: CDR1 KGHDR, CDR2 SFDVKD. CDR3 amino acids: CATSEGADTQYF. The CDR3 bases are TGTGCCACCAGTGAGGGCGCAGATACGCAGTATTTT.

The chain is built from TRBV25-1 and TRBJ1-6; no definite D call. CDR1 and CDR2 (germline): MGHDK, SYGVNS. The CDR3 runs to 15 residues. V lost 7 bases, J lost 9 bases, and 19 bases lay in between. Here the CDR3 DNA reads TGTGCCAGCACCCAAGGAGGCGGTTGGGGTTCACCCCTCCACTTT. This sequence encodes CASTQGGGWGSPLHF.